These T cell receptor beta chains were read from a single sample in a study of blood T cells in healthy people across ages. MiXCR was run by TCRdb on the 5' RACE reads, yielding one entry per CDR3 protein. Of some 800,000 distinct CDR3 sequences detected, just under 25% appear once; the ten largest clones hold approximately 3.7%. These data were also filed under a second study, of T cells of mothers and their children.

The sample was blood. These receptors all come from a boy between 10 and 17 years old in good health. Each CDR3 is given with its conserved first and last residue. Fields, in order: V gene, J gene, D gene, clone size, CDR3 protein, CDR3 DNA. A D gene is named only where the DNA matches it firmly. Some rows have no size entry. The others give once, few or many, or a class for an expanded clone.

TRBV29-1	TRBJ1-4	NA	NA	CSASTGTNEKLFF	TGCAGCGCGTCAACAGGGACTAATGAAAAACTGTTTTTT
TRBV20-1	TRBJ2-3	TRBD2	few	CSARDPSGSTDTQYF	TGCAGTGCTAGAGATCCTAGCGGGAGCACAGATACGCAGTATTTT
TRBV3-1	TRBJ1-1	NA	NA	CASSILGGTEAFF	TGTGCCAGCAGCATACTCGGGGGTACTGAAGCTTTCTTT
TRBV5-1	TRBJ2-7	TRBD1	few	CASSFPGQGGEQYF	TGCGCCAGCAGCTTTCCGGGACAGGGAGGCGAGCAGTACTTC
TRBV27	TRBJ2-3	NA	NA	CASSPGDLTDTQYF	TGTGCCAGCAGTCCCGGGGACCTGACAGATACGCAGTATTTT
TRBV3-1	TRBJ2-5	NA	NA	CASSQSSVEQYF	TGTGCCAGCAGCCAAAGTTCGGTTGAGCAGTACTTC
TRBV20-1	TRBJ2-1	NA	NA	CSATRTEYNEQFF	TGCAGTGCTACCCGGACAGAATACAATGAGCAGTTCTTC
TRBV12-3/TRBV12-4	TRBJ1-2	NA	many	CASSLSSAAYGYTF	TGTGCCAGCAGTTTATCTTCGGCAGCGTATGGCTACACCTTC
TRBV12-3/TRBV12-4	TRBJ2-5	NA	NA	CASSLNPAQETQYF	TGTGCCAGCAGTTTAAACCCCGCCCAAGAGACCCAGTACTTC
TRBV4-1	TRBJ2-5	NA	few	CASSQVIAAGETQYF	TGCGCCAGCAGCCAAGTCATCGCGGCGGGAGAGACCCAGTACTTC
TRBV7-9	TRBJ2-1	TRBD2	NA	CASSQRTSGKQFF	TGTGCCAGCAGCCAACGGACTAGCGGGAAGCAGTTCTTC